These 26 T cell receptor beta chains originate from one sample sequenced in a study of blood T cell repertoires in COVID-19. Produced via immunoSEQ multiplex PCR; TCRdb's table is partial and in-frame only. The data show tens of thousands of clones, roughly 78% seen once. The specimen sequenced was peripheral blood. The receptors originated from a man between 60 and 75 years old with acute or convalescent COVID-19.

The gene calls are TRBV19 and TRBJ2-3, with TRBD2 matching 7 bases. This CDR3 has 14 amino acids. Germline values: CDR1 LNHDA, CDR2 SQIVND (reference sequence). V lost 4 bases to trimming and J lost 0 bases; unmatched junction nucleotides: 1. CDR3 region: CASSTSGSTDTQYF. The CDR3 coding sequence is TGTGCCAGTAGTACTAGCGGTAGCACAGATACGCAGTATTTT.

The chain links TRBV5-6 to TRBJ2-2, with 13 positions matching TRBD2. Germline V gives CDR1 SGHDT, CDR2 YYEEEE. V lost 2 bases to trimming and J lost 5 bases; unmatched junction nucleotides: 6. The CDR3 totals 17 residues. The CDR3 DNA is TGTGCCAGCAGCTTCGGACTAGCGGGGGAAGCGACCGGGGAGCTGTTTTTT. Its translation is CASSFGLAGEATGELFF. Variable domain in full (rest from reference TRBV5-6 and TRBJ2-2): DAGVTQSPTHLIKTRGQQVTLRCSPKSGHDTVSWYQQALGQGPQFIFQYYEEEERQRGNFPDRFSGHQFPNYSSELNVNALLLGDSALYLCASSFGLAGEATGELFFGEGSRLTVL.

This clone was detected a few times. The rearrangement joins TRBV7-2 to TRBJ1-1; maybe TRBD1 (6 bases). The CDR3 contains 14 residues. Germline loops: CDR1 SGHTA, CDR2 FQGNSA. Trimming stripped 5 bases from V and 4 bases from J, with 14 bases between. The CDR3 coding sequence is TGTGCCAGCAGCCTCTGGGACAAGCCCACTGAAGCTTTCTTT. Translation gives CASSLWDKPTEAFF. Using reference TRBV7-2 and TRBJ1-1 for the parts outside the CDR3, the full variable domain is GAGVSQSPSNKVTEKGKDVELRCDPISGHTALYWYRQSLGQGLEFLIYFQGNSAPDKSGLPSDRFSAERTGGSVSTLTIQRTQQEDSAVYLCASSLWDKPTEAFFGQGTRLTVV.

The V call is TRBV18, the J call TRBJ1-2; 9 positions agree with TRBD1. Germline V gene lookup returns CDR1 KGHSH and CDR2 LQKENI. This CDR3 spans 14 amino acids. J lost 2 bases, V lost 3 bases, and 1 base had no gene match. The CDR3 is CASSPGQGNYGYTF. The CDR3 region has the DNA TGTGCCAGCTCACCGGGACAGGGAAACTATGGCTACACCTTC.

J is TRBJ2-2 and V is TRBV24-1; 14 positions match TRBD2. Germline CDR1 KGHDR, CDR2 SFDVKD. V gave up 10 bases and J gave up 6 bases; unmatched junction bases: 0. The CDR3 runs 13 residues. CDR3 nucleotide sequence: TGTGCCACGACTAGCGGGAGGGCCGGGGAGCTGTTTTTT. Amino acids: CATTSGRAGELFF.

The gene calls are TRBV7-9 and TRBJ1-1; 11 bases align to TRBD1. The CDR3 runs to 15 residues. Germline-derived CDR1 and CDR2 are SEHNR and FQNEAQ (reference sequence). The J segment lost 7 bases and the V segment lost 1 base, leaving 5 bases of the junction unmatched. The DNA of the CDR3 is TGTGCCAGCAGCTTAGAGGACAGGGGGCGGAGTGAAGCTTTCTTT. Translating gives CASSLEDRGRSEAFF.

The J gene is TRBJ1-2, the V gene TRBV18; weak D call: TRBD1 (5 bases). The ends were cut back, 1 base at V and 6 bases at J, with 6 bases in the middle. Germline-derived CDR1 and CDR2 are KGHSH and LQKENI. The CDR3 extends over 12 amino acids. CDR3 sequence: CASSPQGHGYTF. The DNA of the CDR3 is TGTGCCAGCTCACCACAGGGGCATGGCTACACCTTC.

CDR3: CASSTKDSGSYEQYF. CDR3 sequence (DNA): TGTGCCAGCTCTACCAAGGACAGTGGATCCTACGAGCAGTACTTC. This chain uses TRBV18 with TRBJ2-7, with D possibly being TRBD1 (6 bases). The CDR3 has 15 amino acids. Trimming left V 6 bases short and J 1 base short, with 16 bases between. Germline V CDR1 and CDR2: KGHSH, LQKENI.

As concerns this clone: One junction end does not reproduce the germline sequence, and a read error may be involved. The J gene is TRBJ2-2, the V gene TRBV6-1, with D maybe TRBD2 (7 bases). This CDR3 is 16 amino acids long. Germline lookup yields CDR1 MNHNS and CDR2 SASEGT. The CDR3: CASTERGRGWTGELFF. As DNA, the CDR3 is TGTGCCAGCACTGAAAGGGGGAGGGGGTGGACCGGGGAGCTGTTTTTT.

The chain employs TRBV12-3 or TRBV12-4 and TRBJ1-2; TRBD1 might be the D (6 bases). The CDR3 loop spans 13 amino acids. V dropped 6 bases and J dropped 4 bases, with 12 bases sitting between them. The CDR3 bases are TGTGCCAGCAGCAACAGGGTTCGCTATGGCTACACCTTC. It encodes CASSNRVRYGYTF.

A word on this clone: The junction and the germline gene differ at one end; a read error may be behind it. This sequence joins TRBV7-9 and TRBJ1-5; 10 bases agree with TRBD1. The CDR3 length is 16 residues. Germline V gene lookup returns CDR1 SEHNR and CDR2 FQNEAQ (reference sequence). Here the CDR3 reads CASSLALTGGNQPQHF. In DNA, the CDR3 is TGTGCCAGCAGCTTAGCGTTGACAGGGGGCAACCAGCCCCAGCATTTT.

The CDR3 coding sequence is TGTGCCAGCTCACTAGACAGGGATCAGCCCCAGCATTTT. Protein: CASSLDRDQPQHF. This chain uses TRBV18 with TRBJ1-5; TRBD1 aligns across 7 bases. CDR1 is KGHSH, CDR2 LQKENI, per germline. This CDR3 has 13 amino acids. V was clipped by 4 bases and J by 5 bases; unmatched bases: 2.

CDR3: CASSFRQGNGQPQHF. CDR3 coding DNA: TGTGCCAGCAGTTTCCGTCAGGGGAACGGTCAGCCCCAGCATTTT. V usage is TRBV28 and J usage is TRBJ1-5, with D possibly TRBD1 on 6 matching bases. The V gene lost 3 bases and the J gene lost 6 bases, with 15 bases spanning the gap. Germline CDR1 and CDR2: MDHEN and SYDVKM. The CDR3 consists of 15 residues.

CDR3 DNA sequence: TGTGCCAGCAGTTTGGACAGGGGAACCGGGGAGCTGTTTTTT. Translating it yields CASSLDRGTGELFF. The rearrangement links TRBV6-5 to TRBJ2-2; TRBD1 matches at 9 bases. The ends lost 4 bases at V and 5 bases at J; junction bases unmatched: 2. CDR1 and CDR2 from the germline V gene are MNHEY and SVGAGI. The CDR3 is 14 residues long.

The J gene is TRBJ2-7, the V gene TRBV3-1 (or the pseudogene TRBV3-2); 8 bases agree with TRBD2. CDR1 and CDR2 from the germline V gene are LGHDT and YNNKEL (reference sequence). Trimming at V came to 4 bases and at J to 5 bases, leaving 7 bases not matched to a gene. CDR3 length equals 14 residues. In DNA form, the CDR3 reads TGTGCCAGCAGCCGCGGGACTAGACACGACGAGCAGTACTTC. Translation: CASSRGTRHDEQYF.

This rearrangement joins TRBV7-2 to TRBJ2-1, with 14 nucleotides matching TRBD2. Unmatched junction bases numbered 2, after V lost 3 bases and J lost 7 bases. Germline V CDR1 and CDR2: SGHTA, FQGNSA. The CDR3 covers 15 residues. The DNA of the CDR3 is TGTGCCAGCAGCTTGCGGACTAGCGGGGGGAATGAGCAGTTCTTC. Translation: CASSLRTSGGNEQFF.

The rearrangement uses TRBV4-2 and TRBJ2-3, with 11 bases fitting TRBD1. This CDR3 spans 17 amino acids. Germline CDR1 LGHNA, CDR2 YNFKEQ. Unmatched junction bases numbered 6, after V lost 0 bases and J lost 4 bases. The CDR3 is CASSQERGQGASDTQYF. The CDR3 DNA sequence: TGTGCCAGCAGCCAAGAACGCGGACAGGGGGCTTCAGATACGCAGTATTTT.

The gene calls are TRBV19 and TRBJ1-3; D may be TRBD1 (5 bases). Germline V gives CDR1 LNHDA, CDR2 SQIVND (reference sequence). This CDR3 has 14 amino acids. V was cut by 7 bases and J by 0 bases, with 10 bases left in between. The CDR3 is CASTFRDSGNTIYF. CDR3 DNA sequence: TGTGCCAGTACGTTCAGGGACTCTGGAAACACCATATATTTT.

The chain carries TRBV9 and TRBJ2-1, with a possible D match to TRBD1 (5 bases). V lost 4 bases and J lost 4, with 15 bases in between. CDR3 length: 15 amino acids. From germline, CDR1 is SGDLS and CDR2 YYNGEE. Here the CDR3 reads CASSLRQGWYNEQFF. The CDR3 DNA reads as TGTGCCAGCAGCCTTAGGCAGGGTTGGTACAATGAGCAGTTCTTC.

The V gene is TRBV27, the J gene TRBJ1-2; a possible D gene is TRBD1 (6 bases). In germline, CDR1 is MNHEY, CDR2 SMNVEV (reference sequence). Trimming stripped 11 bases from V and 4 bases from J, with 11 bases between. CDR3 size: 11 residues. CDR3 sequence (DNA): TGTGCCCAAACAGGGCTCTATGGCTACACCTTC. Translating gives CAQTGLYGYTF.

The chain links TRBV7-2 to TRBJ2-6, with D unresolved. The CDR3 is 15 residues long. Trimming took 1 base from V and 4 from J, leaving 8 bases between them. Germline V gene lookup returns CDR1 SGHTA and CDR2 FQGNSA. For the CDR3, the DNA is TGTGCCAGCAGCTTAGGAGACAACGGGGCCAACGTCCTGACTTTC. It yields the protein CASSLGDNGANVLTF.

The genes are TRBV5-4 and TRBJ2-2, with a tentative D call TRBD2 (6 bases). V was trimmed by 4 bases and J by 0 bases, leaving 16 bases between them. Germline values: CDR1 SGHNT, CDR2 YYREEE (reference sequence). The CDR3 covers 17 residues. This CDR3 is CASSKEGRVANTGELFF. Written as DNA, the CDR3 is TGTGCCAGCAGCAAGGAGGGCCGGGTCGCGAACACCGGGGAGCTGTTTTTT.

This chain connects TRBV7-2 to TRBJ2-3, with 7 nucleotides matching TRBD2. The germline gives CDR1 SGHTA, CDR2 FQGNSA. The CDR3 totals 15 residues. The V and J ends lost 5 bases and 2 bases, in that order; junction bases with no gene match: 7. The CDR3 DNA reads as TGTGCCAGCAGCAGACTAGCTCTGATCACAGATACGCAGTATTTT. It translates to CASSRLALITDTQYF.

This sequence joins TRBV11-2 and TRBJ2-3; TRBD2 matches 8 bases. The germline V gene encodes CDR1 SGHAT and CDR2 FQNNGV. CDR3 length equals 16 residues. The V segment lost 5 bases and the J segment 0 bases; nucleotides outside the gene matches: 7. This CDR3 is CASSGGTSASTDTQYF. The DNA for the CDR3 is TGTGCCAGCAGCGGGGGGACTAGTGCTAGCACAGATACGCAGTATTTT.

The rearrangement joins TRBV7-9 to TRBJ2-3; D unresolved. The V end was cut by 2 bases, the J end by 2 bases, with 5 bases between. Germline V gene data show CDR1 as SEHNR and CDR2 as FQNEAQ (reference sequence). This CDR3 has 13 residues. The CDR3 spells CASSLTITDTQYF. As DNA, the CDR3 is TGTGCCAGCAGCTTAACAATCACAGATACGCAGTATTTT.

CDR3 protein: CASSSAGGYGYTF. DNA of the CDR3: TGCGCCAGCAGCTCGGCAGGGGGCTATGGCTACACCTTC. This rearrangement joins TRBV5-1 to TRBJ1-2; 7 bases are shared with TRBD1. V lost 3 bases to trimming and J lost 4 bases; unmatched junction nucleotides: 3. The germline CDR1 and CDR2 sequences are SGHRS and YFSETQ. This CDR3 is built from 13 residues.